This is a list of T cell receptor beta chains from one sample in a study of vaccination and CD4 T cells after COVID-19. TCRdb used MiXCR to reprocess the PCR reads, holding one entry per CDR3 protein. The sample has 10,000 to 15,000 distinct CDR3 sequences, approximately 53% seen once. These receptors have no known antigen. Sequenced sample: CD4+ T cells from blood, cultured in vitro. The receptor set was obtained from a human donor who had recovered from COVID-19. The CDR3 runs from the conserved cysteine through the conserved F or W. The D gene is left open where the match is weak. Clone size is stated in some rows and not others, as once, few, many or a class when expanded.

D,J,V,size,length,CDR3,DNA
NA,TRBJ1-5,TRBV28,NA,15,CASTRNRGGNQPQHF,TGTGCCAGCACCCGAAATAGGGGGGGGAATCAGCCCCAGCATTTT
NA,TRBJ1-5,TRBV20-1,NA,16,CSARVRSRASNQPQHF,TGCAGTGCTAGAGTTAGGTCCAGGGCTAGCAATCAGCCCCAGCATTTT
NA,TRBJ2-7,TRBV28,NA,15,CASKPSGTGSYEQYF,TGTGCCAGCAAACCTTCCGGGACTGGATCCTACGAGCAGTACTTC
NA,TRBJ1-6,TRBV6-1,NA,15,CASTLSSPYNSPLHF,TGTGCCAGCACCCTGTCGAGCCCCTATAATTCACCCCTCCACTTT
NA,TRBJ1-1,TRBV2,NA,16,CASSERGVPQSTEAFF,TGTGCCAGCAGTGAACGGGGGGTACCTCAGTCGACTGAAGCTTTCTTT
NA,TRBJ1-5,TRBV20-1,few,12,CSAHTGTQPQHF,TGCAGTGCCCATACAGGGACCCAGCCCCAGCATTTT
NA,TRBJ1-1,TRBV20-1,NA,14,CSARFEGTDTEAFF,TGCAGTGCTAGGTTTGAGGGGACGGACACTGAAGCTTTCTTT
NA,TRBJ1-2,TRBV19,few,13,CASRQSTNYGYTF,TGTGCCAGTAGACAGTCTACTAACTATGGCTACACCTTC
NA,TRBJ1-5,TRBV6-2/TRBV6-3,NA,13,CASSPGIGQPQHF,TGTGCCAGCAGCCCAGGGATAGGTCAGCCCCAGCATTTT
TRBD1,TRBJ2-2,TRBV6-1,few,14,CASSQTGVVGELFF,TGTGCCAGCAGTCAGACAGGGGTGGTCGGGGAGCTGTTTTTT
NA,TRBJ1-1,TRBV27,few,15,CASSRNLQGNTEAFF,TGTGCCAGCAGCCGAAACTTACAGGGGAACACTGAAGCTTTCTTT
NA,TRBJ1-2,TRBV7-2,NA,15,CASSFAGTDPYGYTF,TGTGCCAGCAGCTTCGCCGGGACGGACCCTTATGGCTACACCTTC
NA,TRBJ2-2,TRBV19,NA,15,CASTHPREQAGELFF,TGTGCCAGTACCCACCCCAGAGAACAAGCCGGGGAGCTGTTTTTT
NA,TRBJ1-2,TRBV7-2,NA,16,CASSLDWGISNYGYTF,TGTGCCAGCAGCTTAGACTGGGGCATCTCTAACTATGGCTACACCTTC
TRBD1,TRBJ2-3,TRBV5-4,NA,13,CASSSQGADTQYF,TGTGCCAGCAGCTCTCAGGGGGCAGATACGCAGTATTTT
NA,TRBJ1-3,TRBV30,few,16,CAWSSRGGYSGNTIYF,TGTGCCTGGAGTTCCAGGGGCGGCTACTCTGGAAACACCATATATTTT
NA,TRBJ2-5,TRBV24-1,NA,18,CATSDPRRPGTLQETQYF,TGTGCCACCAGTGACCCGCGGCGGCCTGGGACGCTTCAAGAGACCCAGTACTTC
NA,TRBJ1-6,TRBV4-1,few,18,CASSQERLGGSYNSPLHF,TGCGCCAGCAGCCAAGAGAGATTAGGCGGTTCCTATAATTCACCCCTCCACTTT
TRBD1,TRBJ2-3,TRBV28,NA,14,CASSSEGAVDTQYF,TGTGCCAGCAGTTCCGAGGGGGCGGTAGATACGCAGTATTTT
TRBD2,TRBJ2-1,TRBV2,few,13,CATRSGGYNEQFF,TGTGCCACCCGGTCCGGGGGGTACAATGAGCAGTTCTTC
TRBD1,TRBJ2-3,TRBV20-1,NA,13,CSAPGTVTDTQYF,TGCAGTGCGCCTGGGACAGTCACAGATACGCAGTATTTT
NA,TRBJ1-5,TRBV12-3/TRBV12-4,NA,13,CASTLKEGQPQHF,TGTGCCAGCACCCTCAAAGAGGGTCAGCCCCAGCATTTT
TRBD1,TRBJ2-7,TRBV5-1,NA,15,CASSLDRGIVDEQYF,TGCGCCAGCAGCCTGGACAGGGGGATAGTCGACGAGCAGTACTTC
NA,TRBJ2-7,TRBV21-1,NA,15,CASSKLSSKIYEQYF,TGTGCCAGCAGCAAACTGTCTTCAAAAATCTACGAGCAGTACTTC
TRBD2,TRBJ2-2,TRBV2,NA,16,CASSELLAGATGELFF,TGTGCCAGCAGTGAGCTTCTCGCGGGAGCGACCGGGGAGCTGTTTTTT
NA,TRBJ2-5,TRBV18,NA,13,CASSTGKWETQYF,TGTGCCAGCTCGACCGGGAAGTGGGAGACCCAGTACTTC
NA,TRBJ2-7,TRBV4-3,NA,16,CASSQVETAAPYEQYF,TGCGCCAGCAGCCAAGTTGAGACAGCCGCACCCTACGAGCAGTACTTC
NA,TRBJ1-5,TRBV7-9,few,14,CASQEADSNQPQHF,TGTGCCAGCCAGGAAGCGGATAGCAATCAGCCCCAGCATTTT
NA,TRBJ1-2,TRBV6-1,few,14,CASNPNRDMRGYTF,TGTGCCAGCAACCCAAACCGGGACATGCGTGGCTACACCTTC
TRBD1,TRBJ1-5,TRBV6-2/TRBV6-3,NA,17,CASRVRTGPPYNQPQHF,TGTGCCAGCAGGGTACGGACAGGGCCTCCCTATAATCAGCCCCAGCATTTT
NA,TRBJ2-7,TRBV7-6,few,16,CASSLDGRTLSYEQYF,TGTGCCAGCAGCTTAGATGGCAGGACGTTATCCTACGAGCAGTACTTC
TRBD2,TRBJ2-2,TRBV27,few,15,CASSFGTRNTGELFF,TGTGCCAGCAGTTTCGGGACTAGAAACACCGGGGAGCTGTTTTTT
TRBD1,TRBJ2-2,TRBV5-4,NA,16,CASSLLTGGNTGELFF,TGTGCCAGCAGCCTCCTGACAGGGGGTAATACCGGGGAGCTGTTTTTT
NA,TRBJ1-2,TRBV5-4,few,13,CAIPRGGNYGYTF,TGTGCCATCCCGAGGGGGGGTAACTATGGCTACACCTTC
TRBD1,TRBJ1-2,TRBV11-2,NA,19,CASSSNRGTGTGDNYGYTF,TGTGCCAGCAGCTCTAATAGGGGGACCGGGACAGGGGATAACTATGGCTACACCTTC
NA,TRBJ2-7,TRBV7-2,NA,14,CASSRGGPAYEQYF,TGTGCCAGCAGCCGGGGTGGACCGGCCTACGAGCAGTACTTC
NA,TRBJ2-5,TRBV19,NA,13,CASSIGVRETQYF,TGTGCCAGTAGTATAGGGGTACGAGAGACCCAGTACTTC
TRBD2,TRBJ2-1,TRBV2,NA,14,CASSTSGSYNEQFF,TGTGCCAGCAGTACTAGCGGGAGCTACAATGAGCAGTTCTTC
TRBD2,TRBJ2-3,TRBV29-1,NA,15,CSVEILAGGVDTQYF,TGCAGCGTTGAGATACTAGCGGGGGGCGTAGATACGCAGTATTTT
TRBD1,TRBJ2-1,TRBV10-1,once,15,CASSESGGTYNEQFF,TGCGCCAGCAGTGAGTCAGGGGGCACCTACAATGAGCAGTTCTTC
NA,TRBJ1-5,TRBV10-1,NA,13,CASAGNRDGPQHF,TGCGCCAGCGCTGGAAACCGGGACGGGCCCCAGCATTTT
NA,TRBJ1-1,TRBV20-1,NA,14,CSARLPKGNTEAFF,TGCAGTGCTAGATTGCCAAAGGGGAACACTGAAGCTTTCTTT